Listed below are T cell receptor beta chains from one sample, sequenced in a study of control samples from healthy donors and cancer patients. The protocol was immunoSEQ multiplex PCR, while the TCRdb copy is restricted to in-frame clones and leaves out a portion. The sample records 150,000 to 200,000 clones, about nine tenths being singletons. Material: blood. The receptors shown here come from a woman aged 25-40 years in good health. CDR3s include the opening cysteine and the closing phenylalanine or tryptophan. D genes are given only for firm matches. The listing skips clone size in some rows; elsewhere it reads once, few, many or a size class.

v_call	j_call	clone_size	d_call	cdr3_nt	cdr3_aa
TRBV19	TRBJ2-1	-	-	TGTGCCAGTAGTATAGCTCGACAGCGGACCTACAATGAGCAGTTCTTC	CASSIARQRTYNEQFF
TRBV28	TRBJ2-5	-	TRBD2	TGTGCCAGCAGTTTCTTCGGGACTAGCGGGAGTCAGACCCAGTACTTC	CASSFFGTSGSQTQYF
TRBV18	TRBJ2-5	-	TRBD1	TGTGCCAGCTCACCTCGGACAGGGGAGACCCAGTACTTC	CASSPRTGETQYF
TRBV12-3/TRBV12-4	TRBJ1-1	-	-	TGTGCCAGCAGTCAACAGGAGAACACTGAAGCTTTCTTT	CASSQQENTEAFF
TRBV4-2	TRBJ1-6	-	-	TGTGCCAGCACCCCGGGGGGGAATTCACCCCTCCACTTT	CASTPGGNSPLHF
TRBV15	TRBJ1-6	-	-	TGTGCCACCAGCAGAGATCCCGCAGGGGTCTCACCCCTCCACTTT	CATSRDPAGVSPLHF
TRBV6-5	TRBJ2-7	-	-	TGTGCCAGCAGTCGAGGGGTCCTATACGAGCAGTACTTC	CASSRGVLYEQYF
TRBV7-9	TRBJ2-3	-	-	TGTGCCAGCAGCTTAGTCGGGGGGCGGCAAACAGATACGCAGTATTTT	CASSLVGGRQTDTQYF
TRBV7-9	TRBJ2-2	-	TRBD1	TGTGCCAGCAGCACCCGGGACAGGGGGTTTACCGGGGAGCTGTTTTTT	CASSTRDRGFTGELFF
TRBV5-1	TRBJ2-7	-	-	TGCGCCAGCAGCCGGACAGATCTCAACTACGAGCAGTACTTC	CASSRTDLNYEQYF
TRBV6-6	TRBJ2-3	-	TRBD2	TGTGCCAGCAGGACTAGCGGGGGTGATACGCAGTATTTT	CASRTSGGDTQYF
TRBV29-1	TRBJ1-1	-	TRBD1	TGCAGCGTTTCGGGACAGTCAGGTGGCACTGAAGCTTTCTTT	CSVSGQSGGTEAFF
TRBV18	TRBJ1-6	-	-	TGTGCCAGCTCAGCTAACCAGGGTTCACCCCTCCACTTT	CASSANQGSPLHF
TRBV29-1	TRBJ1-2	-	-	TGCAGCGTTGGGGACAACTATGGCTACACCTTC	CSVGDNYGYTF
TRBV28	TRBJ2-7	-	-	TGTGCCAGCAGTCAGACAGGTTACGAGCAGTACTTC	CASSQTGYEQYF
TRBV6-5	TRBJ1-4	-	TRBD1	TGTGCCAGCAGAAGGACAGGGGGGGGTGAAAAACTGTTTTTT	CASRRTGGGEKLFF
TRBV7-9	TRBJ1-3	-	-	TGTGCCAGCAGCTTAGAAGGAAACACCATATATTTT	CASSLEGNTIYF
TRBV30	TRBJ1-6	-	-	TGTGCCTGGAAGAGAGGGACTTATAATTCACCCCTCCACTTT	CAWKRGTYNSPLHF
TRBV28	TRBJ2-3	few	TRBD1	TGTGCCAGCAGCCGGGACAGGGTCACAGATACGCAGTATTTT	CASSRDRVTDTQYF
TRBV5-6	TRBJ2-2	-	TRBD1	TGTGCCAGCAGTACAGGGGGCTCCGGGGAGCTGTTTTTT	CASSTGGSGELFF
TRBV7-9	TRBJ2-1	-	TRBD1	TGTGCCAGCAGCCCTATCACAGGGGATCAATACAATGAGCAGTTCTTC	CASSPITGDQYNEQFF
TRBV18	TRBJ1-2	-	-	TGTGCCAGCTCAGCAGGGTTGGACTATGGCTACACCTTC	CASSAGLDYGYTF
TRBV11-3	TRBJ2-2	-	TRBD1	TGTGCCAGCAGCCTGACAGGGTCCAACACCGGGGAGCTGTTTTTT	CASSLTGSNTGELFF
TRBV12-3/TRBV12-4	TRBJ1-1	-	-	TGTGCCAGCAGTTTAGAGGGGAACACTGAAGCTTTCTTT	CASSLEGNTEAFF
TRBV12-3/TRBV12-4	TRBJ2-7	few	TRBD1	TGTGCCAGCTCCGGGACAGGGTCCTACGAGCAGTACTTC	CASSGTGSYEQYF
TRBV19	TRBJ1-5	once	-	TGTGCCAGTAGTCCTCGACAGGCTAGCAATCAGCCCCAGCATTTT	CASSPRQASNQPQHF
TRBV7-9	TRBJ1-1	-	-	TGTGCCAGCAGCCTAGGACAGAACACTGAAGCTTTCTTT	CASSLGQNTEAFF
TRBV25-1	TRBJ1-6	-	-	TGTGCCAGCGATAGGGGCTATAATTCACCCCTCCACTTT	CASDRGYNSPLHF
TRBV28	TRBJ1-1	once	TRBD1	TGTGCCAGCAGTTTATGGGACAGGACGGGGAACACTGAAGCTTTCTTT	CASSLWDRTGNTEAFF
TRBV5-4	TRBJ1-1	-	-	TGTGCCAGCAGCTTGAGGCGGATGAACACTGAAGCTTTCTTT	CASSLRRMNTEAFF
TRBV25-1	TRBJ2-2	-	TRBD2	TGTGCCAGCAGGGCTAGCGGGGGAACCGGGGAGCTGTTTTTT	CASRASGGTGELFF
TRBV7-9	TRBJ2-3	-	TRBD2	TGTGCCAGCAGCTTACCGGGACTAGCGGGGCGGGATACGCAGTATTTT	CASSLPGLAGRDTQYF
TRBV12-3/TRBV12-4	TRBJ2-7	-	TRBD1	TGTGCCACGGGACAGTCTCCCTACGAGCAGTACTTC	CATGQSPYEQYF
TRBV2	TRBJ2-3	-	TRBD2	TGTGCCAGCAGTGAACGGCTAGCGGGAGGAGATACGCAGTATTTT	CASSERLAGGDTQYF
TRBV7-9	TRBJ2-2	-	-	TGTGCCAGCAGCGTAGACAGGTCCACCGGGGAGCTGTTTTTT	CASSVDRSTGELFF
TRBV6-5	TRBJ2-4	-	-	TGTGCCAGCAGTTACTCAAAACTAGCCAAAAACATTCAGTACTTC	CASSYSKLAKNIQYF
TRBV3-1/TRBV3-2	TRBJ1-3	-	-	TGTGCCAGCAGCCAAGGGGTAGGAAACACCATATATTTT	CASSQGVGNTIYF
TRBV28	TRBJ1-1	-	TRBD1	TGTGCCAGCAGTTCGACCGGGACAGGGAACACTGAAGCTTTCTTT	CASSSTGTGNTEAFF
TRBV4-3	TRBJ2-7	-	TRBD1	TGCGCCAGCAGCCAAGAGAGGGACAGGCGGTACGAGCAGTACTTC	CASSQERDRRYEQYF
TRBV6-5	TRBJ1-5	-	TRBD1	TGTGCCAGCAGTTACTCAACAGGGGGAAATCAGCCCCAGCATTTT	CASSYSTGGNQPQHF
TRBV5-4	TRBJ2-7	-	TRBD2	TGTGCCAGCAGTCGAGCTAGCGGGTCCTCCTACGAGCAGTACTTC	CASSRASGSSYEQYF
TRBV7-3	TRBJ2-3	-	TRBD1	TGTGCCAGCAGCTTAGGGGACAGCCCCACAGATACGCAGTATTTT	CASSLGDSPTDTQYF
TRBV6-1	TRBJ1-2	-	-	TGTGCCAGCAGTGAAGCGTCGGGGGATGGCTACACCTTC	CASSEASGDGYTF
TRBV5-5	TRBJ1-2	once	-	TGTGCCAGCAGCTTGGACACGAACTATGGCTACACCTTC	CASSLDTNYGYTF
TRBV30	TRBJ2-7	-	TRBD1	TGTGCCTGGAGTCCGGGACAGGGATTCGAGCAGTACTTC	CAWSPGQGFEQYF
TRBV24-1	TRBJ1-3	-	-	TGTGCCACCAGTGGAAAGGGGGAGAGAAACACCATATATTTT	CATSGKGERNTIYF
TRBV11-1	TRBJ1-2	-	TRBD1	TGTGCCAGCAGCTACGACAGGGCTGGCTACACCTTC	CASSYDRAGYTF
TRBV18	TRBJ1-5	-	TRBD1	TGTGCCAGCTCACCCGGGACAGGACCCAGCAATCAGCCCCAGCATTTT	CASSPGTGPSNQPQHF